The clone carrying this T cell receptor (beta chain) was seen a single time. What it binds is unknown. Isolated RNA was reverse transcribed into cDNA used as the sequencing template. The table came from immunoSEQ multiplex PCR; TCRdb's copy has only in-frame clones and leaves some out. Among about 150,000 clones listed, around 87% were seen once. This record belongs to a study of CD8+ T cells in alopecia areata. The wider study: Patients received oral tofacitinib, 5 to 10 mg twice daily, for moderate-to-severe alopecia areata.

General study points: Sequencing of scalp tissue also captures the resident alphabeta T cells of normal skin. Clarity of TCR sharing across patients fell short of that in mice, possibly HLA-related.

In germline, CDR1 is SGHAT, CDR2 FQDESV (reference sequence). The CDR3 is 11 residues long. Trimming shortened V by 5 bases and J by 6 bases, and 8 bases separated the two germline ends. Alopecia areata patients had lesional scalp punch biopsies and peripheral blood taken from them. This receptor was taken from a human donor with alopecia areata. The input for sequencing was CD8+ T cells sorted from blood, taken at week 0. The J gene is TRBJ2-7, the V gene TRBV11-1; D may be TRBD1 (6 bases). The CDR3 DNA sequence: TGTGCCAGCAGCATAGGGGGCGAGCAGTACTTC. Translated: CASSIGGEQYF.